The TCR beta chain under discussion was sequenced for a study of blood T cells in healthy people across ages (dated by TCRdb to about 2015). At the level of the whole study: Template switching captured roughly one uniquely barcoded TCR beta cDNA molecule per two T cells in model experiments. Using deep sequencing normalized with unique cDNA molecular identifiers, the study measured how TCR beta repertoire diversity changes with age. The donors were divided into four age groups: young (average roughly 17 years), middle-aged (approximately 39), aged (around 67) and long-lived (about 90). To avoid experimental bias, donors of different ages were distributed randomly across sequencing lanes. For two donors (one aged 18 to 30 and one aged 80 or older), the study analyzed two additional independent replicas of 1 million unique cDNA reads from the same blood draw. What the study reported, not specific to this receptor: Observed TCR beta diversity per million T cells fell roughly linearly with age, and a significant reduction was already apparent by age around 40. Compared with the aged group, more naive CD4+ T cells, fewer expanded clones and increased TCR diversity were shown by the long-lived group, suggesting age selection. Because profiling used bulk unsorted PBMCs, naive and antigen-experienced compartments could not be compared conclusively. Donor CMV infection status was unknown, potentially confounding age-related changes in expanded clonotypes. Estimates of total diversity based on one million sequenced T cells were regarded as lower bounds and as underestimates. The percentage of naive T cells measured by flow cytometry correlated strongly with observed TCR beta diversity.

This clonotype was counted only a few times. Its antigen is not yet known. Base quality data are lacking; no much larger clone is found one base away. Libraries were built with 5' RACE. TCRdb records Illumina HiSeq 2500 as the sequencer. A second PCR of roughly 6 to 11 cycles was run with a J-beta primer mix and a sample-barcoded 5' primer. Each TCR beta cDNA molecule received a unique molecular identifier from a template-switch 5' adaptor carrying 12 random nucleotides. Each sample yielded at least 2.5 million CDR3-containing paired-end reads. All of the RNA was converted into first-strand cDNA using the Mint cDNA synthesis kit, with a TRBC-specific oligonucleotide serving as the primer. All cDNA was treated with uracil-DNA glycosylase and then went through a first 18-cycle PCR with the universal primers M1SS and BC2_uni_R. In the authors' own workflow: For normalization, 1 million high-quality reads, each with a distinct molecular identifier, were randomly selected from each sample. Instead of being binned into consensus sequences, reads that shared molecular identifiers were thrown out. MiTCR, run with a Q25 quality threshold and the strictest error-elimination algorithm, handled CDR3 identification, clonotype clustering and error correction. A nonparametric unseen species model with Euler transformation was used to estimate a lower bound on total TCR beta diversity. TCRdb handled the public reads itself, with Q25 trimming in fastp and clone calling in MiXCR, and kept productive beta chains. Each record represents a unique CDR3 protein, reported with the most common genes and DNA among its rows. What appears here as the V and J calls and clone size reflects TCRdb's work, not the paper's. The sample includes hundreds of thousands of distinct CDR3 sequences, with around 45% observed a single time. Around a third of the sample is in the top ten clones.

The 35 to 40 donors, aged about 6 to 95 years, were systemically healthy Caucasian individuals from Russia. About 9.6 milliliters of peripheral blood were collected from each donor into EDTA-treated Vacutainer tubes. PBMCs were isolated by Ficoll-Paque density-gradient centrifugation, with at least 6.5 million obtained per sample. Trizol reagent was used to extract total RNA from PBMCs, with at least 5.5 micrograms per sample. For every donor, flow cytometry on a PBMC aliquot measured the percentage of naive CD45RAhigh/CD27high T cells. The CDR3, cysteine through phenylalanine, is 12 amino acids long. The entry retains the CDR3 DNA only, 36 bases that are in frame from base 1. CDR1 and CDR2 are drawn from the germline V gene: SGHRS, YFSETQ. V is clipped by 1 base and J by 10 bases, and the sequence between their germline boundaries is 9 bases long.

The sample taken for sequencing was blood. The TCR comes from a woman aged 60-75 years in good health. The sequence is built from TRBV5-1 and TRBJ2-1; 6 matching bases give a weak D call of TRBD1. The DNA sequence is TGCGCCAGCAGCTTGCGGGACACAGAGCAGTTCTTC. This codes for CASSLRDTEQFF.